This T cell receptor beta chain is from a study of T cell changes during pregnancy in multiple sclerosis. This table comes from immunoSEQ multiplex PCR, and its TCRdb copy is limited to in-frame clones, with some not included. The sample has more than 90,000 clones; about 90% are singletons. The CDR3 extends over 18 amino acids. V dropped 2 bases and J dropped 1 base, with 21 bases sitting between them. Germline CDR1 reads SGHNT; CDR2 reads YYREEE (reference sequence). Here the sequenced sample was peripheral blood, taken in the third trimester of pregnancy. The TCR was taken from a female donor with multiple sclerosis, enrolled in a pregnancy study. The V and J genes are TRBV5-4 and TRBJ1-1, with D perhaps matching TRBD1 (5 bases). As DNA, the CDR3 is TGTGCCAGCAGCTTTTCACACAGGACCACCCGCAAGAACACTGAAGCTTTCTTT. Translated, it gives CASSFSHRTTRKNTEAFF.